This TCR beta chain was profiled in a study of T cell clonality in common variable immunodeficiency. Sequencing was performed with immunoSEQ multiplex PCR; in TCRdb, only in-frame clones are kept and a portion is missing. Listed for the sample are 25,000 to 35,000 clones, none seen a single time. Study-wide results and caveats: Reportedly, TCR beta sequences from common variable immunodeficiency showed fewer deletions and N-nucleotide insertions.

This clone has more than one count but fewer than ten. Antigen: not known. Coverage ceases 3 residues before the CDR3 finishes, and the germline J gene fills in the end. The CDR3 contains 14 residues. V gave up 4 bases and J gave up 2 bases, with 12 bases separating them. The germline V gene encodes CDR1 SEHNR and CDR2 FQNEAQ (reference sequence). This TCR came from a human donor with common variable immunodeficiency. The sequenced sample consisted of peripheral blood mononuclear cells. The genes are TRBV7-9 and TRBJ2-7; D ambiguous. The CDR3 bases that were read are TGTGCCAGCAGCTCTTCCCGGGTTACCTACGAG. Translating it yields CASSSSRVTYE. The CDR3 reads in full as CASSSSRVTYEQYF.